The clone carrying this T cell receptor (beta chain) was observed a handful of times. These data are taken from a study of blood T cell repertoires in COVID-19. About the study: COVID-19 samples collected from the United States, Italy and Spain covered acute and convalescent phases.

Germline lookup yields CDR1 LGHNT and CDR2 FRNRAP. V shed 0 bases, J shed 5 bases, and the junction held 12 bases outside the gene matches. The CDR3 runs to 18 residues. Authors' methods: Amplification with reference gene primers provided the estimates of nucleated cell counts. Repertoires were generated with immunoSEQ multiplex PCR, while TCRdb's copy carries only in-frame clones and drops some. V, J and clone size are taken as reported in that table, and D and trimming were inferred from the DNA itself. Of tens of thousands of clones in the sample, 75% to 90% were seen once. The rearrangement links TRBV12-5 to TRBJ2-1; 8 positions match TRBD2. This TCR was sampled from a man in his sixties or seventies with active or convalescent COVID-19. The specimen was peripheral blood. The CDR3 nucleotides are TGTGCTAGTGGTTTGGTAATCCACCCCGGGGGGGCCAACAATGAGCAGTTCTTC. Amino acids: CASGLVIHPGGANNEQFF. Full variable domain (rest looked up from reference TRBV12-5 and TRBJ2-1): DARVTQTPRHKVTEMGQEVTMRCQPILGHNTVFWYRQTMMQGLELLAYFRNRAPLDDSGMPKDRFSAEMPDATLATLKIQPSEPRDSAVYFCASGLVIHPGGANNEQFFGPGTRLTVL.